This is a list of T cell receptor beta chains from one sample in a study of blood T cell repertoires in COVID-19. Sequencing was performed with immunoSEQ multiplex PCR; in TCRdb, only in-frame clones are kept and a portion is missing. Counted here are 150,000 to 200,000 clones, just under 90% occurring once; the ten biggest clones make up approximately 12%. Sequencing was carried out using peripheral blood. The receptors were gathered from a woman in her 70s with COVID-19, enrolled during active disease. Each CDR3 is given with its conserved first and last residue. The order of the fields is V gene, J gene, clone size, D gene, CDR3 DNA, CDR3 protein. D genes are given only for firm matches. Part of the rows lack a size; the others show once, few, many or a class for expanded clones.

v_gene: TRBV4-2
j_gene: TRBJ2-3
abundance: .
d_gene: TRBD2
CDR3nt: TGTGCCAGCAGCCAAGATCCCGCGGGAGGGCCTGCAGATACGCAGTATTTT
CDR3aa: CASSQDPAGGPADTQYF

v_gene: TRBV5-4
j_gene: TRBJ1-3
abundance: .
d_gene: TRBD1
CDR3nt: TGTGCCAGCAGCAGAGGGACAGCCTCTGGAAACACCATATATTTT
CDR3aa: CASSRGTASGNTIYF

v_gene: TRBV27
j_gene: TRBJ1-6
abundance: .
d_gene: .
CDR3nt: TGTGCCAGCAGTTTAACCCCCCCGGGGTCCCCTTCTCATAATTCACCCCTCCACTTT
CDR3aa: CASSLTPPGSPSHNSPLHF

v_gene: TRBV19
j_gene: TRBJ2-1
abundance: .
d_gene: TRBD2
CDR3nt: TGTGCCAGTAGCCCCGCGGCGGCTAGCGGGAGCTCCTACAATGAGCAGTTCTTC
CDR3aa: CASSPAAASGSSYNEQFF

v_gene: TRBV28
j_gene: TRBJ1-6
abundance: .
d_gene: .
CDR3nt: TGTGCCAGCAGTTCTAGAAGAGGAACAAGTCTCGGCTATAATTCACCCCTCCACTTT
CDR3aa: CASSSRRGTSLGYNSPLHF

v_gene: TRBV7-3
j_gene: TRBJ1-6
abundance: .
d_gene: TRBD1
CDR3nt: TGTGCCAGCAGCGTAACAGGGGTCAATTCACCCCTCCACTTT
CDR3aa: CASSVTGVNSPLHF

v_gene: TRBV18
j_gene: TRBJ1-5
abundance: .
d_gene: .
CDR3nt: TGTGCCAGCTCACCACAGGGAGGCGGCAATCAGCCCCAGCATTTT
CDR3aa: CASSPQGGGNQPQHF

v_gene: TRBV5-8
j_gene: TRBJ2-7
abundance: .
d_gene: TRBD1
CDR3nt: TGTGCCAGCAGCCCGGGGACAGTTCAGACCTACGAGCAGTACTTC
CDR3aa: CASSPGTVQTYEQYF

v_gene: TRBV21-1
j_gene: TRBJ1-6
abundance: once
d_gene: .
CDR3nt: TGTGCCAGCAGCAAAGGCGGTCAGAATTCACCCCTCCACTTT
CDR3aa: CASSKGGQNSPLHF

v_gene: TRBV2
j_gene: TRBJ2-1
abundance: .
d_gene: TRBD2
CDR3nt: TGTGCCAGCAGTGCCCGACTAGCGGGAGGTGATGAGCAGTTCTTC
CDR3aa: CASSARLAGGDEQFF

v_gene: TRBV5-1
j_gene: TRBJ2-7
abundance: .
d_gene: TRBD1
CDR3nt: TGCGCCAGCAGCGGGACAGGGGGTTTATACGAGCAGTACTTC
CDR3aa: CASSGTGGLYEQYF

v_gene: TRBV7-2
j_gene: TRBJ2-3
abundance: .
d_gene: .
CDR3nt: TGTGCCAGCAGCTTAGGAGTCACAGATACGCAGTATTTT
CDR3aa: CASSLGVTDTQYF

v_gene: TRBV5-1
j_gene: TRBJ2-7
abundance: .
d_gene: TRBD2
CDR3nt: TGCGCCAGCAGCTTGGCTGCGGGAGGGGCCTACGAGCAGTACTTC
CDR3aa: CASSLAAGGAYEQYF

v_gene: TRBV28
j_gene: TRBJ1-2
abundance: .
d_gene: .
CDR3nt: TGTGCCAGCAGTCTCCCACCAGCTAACTATGGCTACACCTTC
CDR3aa: CASSLPPANYGYTF

v_gene: TRBV18
j_gene: TRBJ2-7
abundance: .
d_gene: TRBD1
CDR3nt: TGTGCCAGCTCAACAATACGGACAGGGACCCACGAGCAGTACTTC
CDR3aa: CASSTIRTGTHEQYF

v_gene: TRBV5-1
j_gene: TRBJ2-3
abundance: .
d_gene: TRBD2
CDR3nt: TGCGCCAGCAGCTTGGAGCGGGGAACAGATACGCAGTATTTT
CDR3aa: CASSLERGTDTQYF

v_gene: TRBV28
j_gene: TRBJ1-4
abundance: .
d_gene: TRBD1
CDR3nt: TGTGCCAGCAGCCGAACAGGGGCAACTAATGAAAAACTGTTTTTT
CDR3aa: CASSRTGATNEKLFF

v_gene: TRBV28
j_gene: TRBJ2-3
abundance: .
d_gene: TRBD2
CDR3nt: TGTGCCAGCAGCCTGTCCGGGGGGGAGGGCCAAGATACGCAGTATTTT
CDR3aa: CASSLSGGEGQDTQYF

v_gene: TRBV3-1/TRBV3-2
j_gene: TRBJ2-3
abundance: once
d_gene: TRBD2
CDR3nt: TGTGCCAGCAGCCACCCCAAGCGGGAGGAGGTCACAGATACGCAGTATTTT
CDR3aa: CASSHPKREEVTDTQYF

v_gene: TRBV19
j_gene: TRBJ2-2
abundance: .
d_gene: TRBD1
CDR3nt: TGTGCCAGTAGGCCGGGACAGGGGAACACCGGGGAGCTGTTTTTT
CDR3aa: CASRPGQGNTGELFF

v_gene: TRBV5-1
j_gene: TRBJ1-1
abundance: .
d_gene: .
CDR3nt: TGCGCCAGCAGCTTGGGTCGTGCGACTTTCTTT
CDR3aa: CASSLGRATFF

v_gene: TRBV4-1
j_gene: TRBJ2-3
abundance: .
d_gene: .
CDR3nt: TGCGCCAGCAGCCAAGATCAGGGCCGTAGCACAGATACGCAGTATTTT
CDR3aa: CASSQDQGRSTDTQYF

v_gene: TRBV28
j_gene: TRBJ2-1
abundance: .
d_gene: TRBD1
CDR3nt: TGTGCCAGCAGTTTTACACAGGGGGCCGGCTACAATGAGCAGTTCTTC
CDR3aa: CASSFTQGAGYNEQFF

v_gene: TRBV12-3/TRBV12-4
j_gene: TRBJ2-5
abundance: .
d_gene: .
CDR3nt: TGTGCCAGCAGCTCGCCTCCAGGGGAGACCCAGTACTTC
CDR3aa: CASSSPPGETQYF

v_gene: TRBV30
j_gene: TRBJ2-7
abundance: .
d_gene: .
CDR3nt: TGTGCCTGGAGTGTATCTTATCGTCCCCCGGGGTACGAGCAGTACTTC
CDR3aa: CAWSVSYRPPGYEQYF

v_gene: TRBV19
j_gene: TRBJ2-6
abundance: .
d_gene: TRBD2
CDR3nt: TGTGCCAGTAGTGTTCTACTAGCGGGAGCGATCTCTGGGGCCAACGTCCTGACTTTC
CDR3aa: CASSVLLAGAISGANVLTF

v_gene: TRBV5-5
j_gene: TRBJ1-1
abundance: .
d_gene: TRBD1
CDR3nt: TGTGCCAGCAGCCGCTGGGACAGGGCAGGGTTGAACACTGAAGCTTTCTTT
CDR3aa: CASSRWDRAGLNTEAFF

v_gene: TRBV12-5
j_gene: TRBJ2-7
abundance: once
d_gene: .
CDR3nt: TGTGCTAGTGCGGTGGTCCCCCCGGTTCGCGAGCAGTACTTC
CDR3aa: CASAVVPPVREQYF

v_gene: TRBV9
j_gene: TRBJ1-1
abundance: .
d_gene: TRBD1
CDR3nt: TGTGCCAGCAGCGCGGACAGGGGATTCACTGAAGCTTTCTTT
CDR3aa: CASSADRGFTEAFF

v_gene: TRBV28
j_gene: TRBJ1-1
abundance: .
d_gene: .
CDR3nt: TGTGCCAGCAGTCTTCTCGCGGGAGGCACTGAAGCTTTCTTT
CDR3aa: CASSLLAGGTEAFF

v_gene: TRBV4-1
j_gene: TRBJ1-1
abundance: .
d_gene: TRBD1
CDR3nt: TGCGCCAGCAGCCACAAACAGGGGGCTCTGAACACTGAAGCTTTCTTT
CDR3aa: CASSHKQGALNTEAFF

v_gene: TRBV21-1
j_gene: TRBJ2-2
abundance: .
d_gene: .
CDR3nt: TGTGCCAGCAGCAAAGTGGCCACCCCCAGGGGGCTGTTTTTT
CDR3aa: CASSKVATPRGLFF

v_gene: TRBV28
j_gene: TRBJ2-5
abundance: .
d_gene: .
CDR3nt: TGTGCCAGCAGTTTGGAGGGAACGAAAGAGACCCAGTACTTC
CDR3aa: CASSLEGTKETQYF

v_gene: TRBV5-4
j_gene: TRBJ1-2
abundance: few
d_gene: .
CDR3nt: TGTGCCAGCAGCTTGGTCGGCGGGGACGGCTACACCTTC
CDR3aa: CASSLVGGDGYTF

v_gene: TRBV19
j_gene: TRBJ2-7
abundance: .
d_gene: TRBD1
CDR3nt: TGTGCCAGTAGGCTACGGACAGGGGGCTTCTACGAGCAGTACTTC
CDR3aa: CASRLRTGGFYEQYF

v_gene: TRBV19
j_gene: TRBJ1-5
abundance: .
d_gene: .
CDR3nt: TGTGCCAGTATGAGCGAGGGAGTAGATAGCAATCAGCCCCAGCATTTT
CDR3aa: CASMSEGVDSNQPQHF

v_gene: TRBV20-1
j_gene: TRBJ1-2
abundance: .
d_gene: TRBD1
CDR3nt: TGCAGTGCTAGTCAACTGACAGGGGACCACTATGGCTACACCTTC
CDR3aa: CSASQLTGDHYGYTF

v_gene: TRBV5-8
j_gene: TRBJ2-1
abundance: .
d_gene: TRBD2
CDR3nt: TGTGCCAGCAGCTTTTCGGGACTAGCTTCACGCGAGCAGTTCTTC
CDR3aa: CASSFSGLASREQFF

v_gene: TRBV4-1
j_gene: TRBJ1-1
abundance: few
d_gene: .
CDR3nt: TGCGCCAGCAGCCGCGACGCCGGGTGGGAAGCTTTCTTT
CDR3aa: CASSRDAGWEAFF

v_gene: TRBV27
j_gene: TRBJ2-5
abundance: once
d_gene: TRBD2
CDR3nt: TGTGCCAGCAGTTTATATGGGGGGGGCCAAGAGACCCAGTACTTC
CDR3aa: CASSLYGGGQETQYF

v_gene: TRBV5-4
j_gene: TRBJ1-2
abundance: .
d_gene: .
CDR3nt: TGTGCCAGCAGCCTTTACTCAAGCTATGGCTACACCTTC
CDR3aa: CASSLYSSYGYTF